Given below is one T cell receptor beta chain in context. Participants spanned ages about 18 to 90 years and resided in roughly 26 US areas. Donors in Cohort 3 counted as recovered after two negative PCRs, clearance, or symptom resolution. Profiled with immunoSEQ multiplex PCR; TCRdb holds only in-frame clones, not every one. Here the sample spans roughly 320,000 clones, approximately 90% being singletons. This CDR3 has 13 residues. Trimming left V 3 bases short and J 6 bases short, with 11 bases between. Germline V lookup: CDR1 SEHNR, CDR2 FQNEAQ (reference sequence). The sample belongs to a study of blood T cell repertoires in COVID-19. At the level of the study: Whether acute or convalescent, the COVID-19 samples came from the United States, Italy and Spain. In each case, the material was cDNA or gDNA derived from T cells, B-cell-depleted T cells, or PBMCs.

Material for sequencing was PBMCs or T cells enriched from blood (not recorded which). The chain employs TRBV7-9 and TRBJ1-1; possibly TRBD1 for D (6 bases). This receptor was identified in a man in his thirties or forties who had recovered from COVID-19. CDR3 in amino acids: CASSLSGGPEAFF. Here the CDR3 DNA reads TGTGCCAGCAGCTTGTCGGGGGGCCCTGAAGCTTTCTTT.